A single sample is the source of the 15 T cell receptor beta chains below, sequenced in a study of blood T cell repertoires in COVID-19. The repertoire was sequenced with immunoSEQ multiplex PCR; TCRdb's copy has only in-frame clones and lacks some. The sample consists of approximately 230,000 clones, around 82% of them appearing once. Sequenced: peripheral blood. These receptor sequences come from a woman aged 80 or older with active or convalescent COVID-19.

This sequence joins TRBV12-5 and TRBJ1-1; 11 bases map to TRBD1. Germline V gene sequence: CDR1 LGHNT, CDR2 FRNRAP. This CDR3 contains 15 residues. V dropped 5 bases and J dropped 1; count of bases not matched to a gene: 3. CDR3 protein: CASGKDRGRNTEAFF. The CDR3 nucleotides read TGTGCTAGTGGTAAGGACAGGGGGCGGAACACTGAAGCTTTCTTT.

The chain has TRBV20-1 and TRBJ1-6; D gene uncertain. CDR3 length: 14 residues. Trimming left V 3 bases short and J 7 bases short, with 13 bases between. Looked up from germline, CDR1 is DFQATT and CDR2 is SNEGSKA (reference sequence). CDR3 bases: TGCAGTGCTAGTCTGCTAGGCGGGAATTCACCCCTCCACTTT. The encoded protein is CSASLLGGNSPLHF.

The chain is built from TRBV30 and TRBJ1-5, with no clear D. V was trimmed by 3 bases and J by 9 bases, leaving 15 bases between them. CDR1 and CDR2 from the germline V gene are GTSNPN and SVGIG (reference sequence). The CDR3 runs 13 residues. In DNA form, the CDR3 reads TGTGCCTGGAGCAGTCGTCACGTCGCGCCCCAGCATTTT. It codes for CAWSSRHVAPQHF.

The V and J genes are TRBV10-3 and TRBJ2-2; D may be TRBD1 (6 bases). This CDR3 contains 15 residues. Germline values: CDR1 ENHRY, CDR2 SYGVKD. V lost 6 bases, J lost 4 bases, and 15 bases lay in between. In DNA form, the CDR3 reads TGTGCCATCAGCCCGGGACAAAGCTTCACCGGGGAGCTGTTTTTT. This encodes CAISPGQSFTGELFF.

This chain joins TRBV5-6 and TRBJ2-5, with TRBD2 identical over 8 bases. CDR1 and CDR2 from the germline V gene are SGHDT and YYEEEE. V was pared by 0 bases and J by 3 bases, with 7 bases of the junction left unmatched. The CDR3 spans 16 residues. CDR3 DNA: TGTGCCAGCAGCTTGGTCCCGGGAGGGCGAGAAGAGACCCAGTACTTC. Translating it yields CASSLVPGGREETQYF. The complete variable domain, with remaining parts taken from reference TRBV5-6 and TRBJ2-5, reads DAGVTQSPTHLIKTRGQQVTLRCSPKSGHDTVSWYQQALGQGPQFIFQYYEEEERQRGNFPDRFSGHQFPNYSSELNVNALLLGDSALYLCASSLVPGGREETQYFGPGTRLLVL.

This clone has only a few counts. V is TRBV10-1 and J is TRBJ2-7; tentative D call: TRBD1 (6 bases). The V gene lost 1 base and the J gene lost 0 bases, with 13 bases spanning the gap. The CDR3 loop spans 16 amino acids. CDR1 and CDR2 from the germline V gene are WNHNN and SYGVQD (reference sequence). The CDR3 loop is CASSEYRATSSYEQYF. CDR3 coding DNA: TGCGCCAGCAGTGAGTACAGGGCGACAAGCTCCTACGAGCAGTACTTC.

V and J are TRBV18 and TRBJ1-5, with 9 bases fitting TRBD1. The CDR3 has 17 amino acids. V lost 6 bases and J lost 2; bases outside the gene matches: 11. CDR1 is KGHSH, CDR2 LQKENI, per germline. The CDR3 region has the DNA TGTGCCAGCTCTCAAGAACAGGGGGCATTTGGCAATCAGCCCCAGCATTTT. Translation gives CASSQEQGAFGNQPQHF.

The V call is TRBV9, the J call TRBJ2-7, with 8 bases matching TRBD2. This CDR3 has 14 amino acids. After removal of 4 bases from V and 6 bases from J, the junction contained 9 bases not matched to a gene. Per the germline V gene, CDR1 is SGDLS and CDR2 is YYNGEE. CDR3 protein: CASSPGTSLGEQYF. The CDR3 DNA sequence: TGTGCCAGCAGCCCCGGGACTAGTTTAGGCGAGCAGTACTTC.

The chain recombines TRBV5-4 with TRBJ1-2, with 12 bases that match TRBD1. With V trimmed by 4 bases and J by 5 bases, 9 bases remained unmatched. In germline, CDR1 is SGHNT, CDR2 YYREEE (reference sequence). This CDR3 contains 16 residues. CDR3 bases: TGTGCCAGCAGCCCCGGGACAGGGGGCGCATGGTATGGCTACACCTTC. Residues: CASSPGTGGAWYGYTF.

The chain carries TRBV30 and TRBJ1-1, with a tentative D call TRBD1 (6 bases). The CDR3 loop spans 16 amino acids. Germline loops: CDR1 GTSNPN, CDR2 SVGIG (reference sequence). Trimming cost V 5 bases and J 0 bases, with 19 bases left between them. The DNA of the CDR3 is TGTGCCTGGGGGGGGTACAGGGACGACTTGAACACTGAAGCTTTCTTT. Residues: CAWGGYRDDLNTEAFF.

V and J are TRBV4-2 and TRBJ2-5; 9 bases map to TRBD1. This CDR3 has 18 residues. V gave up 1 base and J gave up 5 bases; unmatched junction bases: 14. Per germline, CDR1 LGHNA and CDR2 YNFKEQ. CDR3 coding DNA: TGTGCCAGCAGCCAAGCCGGGACAGGGATCTTTCAGGGGGAGACCCAGTACTTC. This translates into CASSQAGTGIFQGETQYF.

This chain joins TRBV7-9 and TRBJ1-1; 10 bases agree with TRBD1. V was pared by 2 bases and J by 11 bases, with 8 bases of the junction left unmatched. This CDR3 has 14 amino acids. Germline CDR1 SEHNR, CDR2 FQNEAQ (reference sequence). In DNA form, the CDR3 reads TGTGCCAGCAGCTTAATGACAGGGGGCCCTGCCGCTTTCTTT. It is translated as CASSLMTGGPAAFF.

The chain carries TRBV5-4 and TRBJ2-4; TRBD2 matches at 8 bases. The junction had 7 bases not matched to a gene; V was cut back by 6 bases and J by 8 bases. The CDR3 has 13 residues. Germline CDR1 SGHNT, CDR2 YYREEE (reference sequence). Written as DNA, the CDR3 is TGTGCCAGCACCGAGGACGGGGGGGACATTCAGTACTTC. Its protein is CASTEDGGDIQYF.

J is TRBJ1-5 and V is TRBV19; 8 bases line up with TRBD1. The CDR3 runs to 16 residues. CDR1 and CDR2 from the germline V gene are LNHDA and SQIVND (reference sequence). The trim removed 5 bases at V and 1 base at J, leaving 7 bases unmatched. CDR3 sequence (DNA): TGTGCCAGTAGTCTTCGGACAGGGTTAAGCAATCAGCCCCAGCATTTT. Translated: CASSLRTGLSNQPQHF.

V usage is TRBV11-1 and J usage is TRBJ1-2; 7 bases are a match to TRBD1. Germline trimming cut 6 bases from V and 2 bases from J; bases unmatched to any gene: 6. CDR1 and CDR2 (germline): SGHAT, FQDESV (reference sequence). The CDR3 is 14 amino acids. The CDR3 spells CASSPDRVNYGYTF. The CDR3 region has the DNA TGTGCCAGCAGTCCTGACAGGGTCAACTATGGCTACACCTTC.